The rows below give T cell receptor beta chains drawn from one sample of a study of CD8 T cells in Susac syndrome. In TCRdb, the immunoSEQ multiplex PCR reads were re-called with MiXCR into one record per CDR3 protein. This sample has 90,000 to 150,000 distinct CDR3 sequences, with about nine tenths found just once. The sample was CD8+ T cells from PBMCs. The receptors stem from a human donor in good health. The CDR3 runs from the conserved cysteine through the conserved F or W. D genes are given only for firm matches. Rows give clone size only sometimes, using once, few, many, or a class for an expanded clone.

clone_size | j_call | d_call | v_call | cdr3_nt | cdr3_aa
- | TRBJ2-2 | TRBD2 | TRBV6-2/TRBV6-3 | TGTGCCAGCGACTATGGGTTGACTAGCGGCAATGCGAACACCGGGGAGCTGTTTTTT | CASDYGLTSGNANTGELFF
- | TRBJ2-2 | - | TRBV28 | TGTGCCAGCAGTTTAAGAAGGACGGGTTGGGACGGGGAGCTGTTTTTT | CASSLRRTGWDGELFF
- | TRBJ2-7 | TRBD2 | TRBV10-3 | TGTGCCATCAGTGAGCGTGGAAGGACTAGCGGCTCCTACGAGCAGTACTTC | CAISERGRTSGSYEQYF
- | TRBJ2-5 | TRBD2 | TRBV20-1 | TGCAGTGCTAATCCCCTTGCGGGAGAGGCACAGACCCAGTACTTC | CSANPLAGEAQTQYF
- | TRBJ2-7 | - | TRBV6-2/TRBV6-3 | TGTGCCAGCAGTTACTCGGGGGGCCGCTACGAGCAGTACTTC | CASSYSGGRYEQYF
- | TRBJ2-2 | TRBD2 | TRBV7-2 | TGTGCCAGCAGCGCGGAGCGGCTAGCGGGGTATACCGGGGAGCTGTTTTTT | CASSAERLAGYTGELFF
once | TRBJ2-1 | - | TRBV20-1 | TGCAGTGCCAGGCCGGTAATACAGCTCAATGAGCAGTTCTTC | CSARPVIQLNEQFF
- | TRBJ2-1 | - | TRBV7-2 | TGTGCCAGCAGCTTAGATGGGGGCCCTAGGTCCTACAATGAGCAGTTCTTC | CASSLDGGPRSYNEQFF
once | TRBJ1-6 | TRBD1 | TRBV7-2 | TGTGCCAGCAGCTTAGTACAGGGGAAGGATTCACCCCTCCACTTT | CASSLVQGKDSPLHF
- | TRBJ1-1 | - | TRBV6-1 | TGTGCCAGCAGTGAACAGGGTTCGTCTGAAGCTTTCTTT | CASSEQGSSEAFF
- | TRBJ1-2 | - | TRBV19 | TGTGCCAGTAGTATCCGGACCGAAGTTAACTATGGCTACACCTTC | CASSIRTEVNYGYTF
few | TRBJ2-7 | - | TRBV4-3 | TGCGCCAGCAGCCAGGATCGCGGGACCGGGCGCGAGCAGTACTTC | CASSQDRGTGREQYF
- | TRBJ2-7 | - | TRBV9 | TGTGCCAGCAGCTCCACGGGTAATAGTAACTACGAGCAGTACTTC | CASSSTGNSNYEQYF
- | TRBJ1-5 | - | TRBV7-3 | TGTGCCAGCAGCGCACCCGGGACGCATCCCAATCAGCCCCAGCATTTT | CASSAPGTHPNQPQHF
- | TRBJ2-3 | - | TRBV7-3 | TGTGCCAGCAGCTTAATTGTCACAGATACGCAGTATTTT | CASSLIVTDTQYF
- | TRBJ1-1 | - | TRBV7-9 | TGTGCCAGCAGCTCAGGGGCCATGAACACTGAAGCTTTCTTT | CASSSGAMNTEAFF
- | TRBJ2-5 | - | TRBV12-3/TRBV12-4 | TGTGCCAGCACCTTGGGGGCAGAGACCCAGTACTTC | CASTLGAETQYF
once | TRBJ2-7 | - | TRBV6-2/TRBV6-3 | TGTGCCAGCATATCCTATCCCGGGGTTGTCTACGAGCAGTACTTC | CASISYPGVVYEQYF
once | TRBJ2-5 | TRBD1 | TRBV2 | TGTGCCAGCAAAGAGACAGGGGGTCTACAAGAGACCCAGTACTTC | CASKETGGLQETQYF
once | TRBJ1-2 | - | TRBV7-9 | TGTGCCAGCAGCTTAGGGGATCTCGTCAGCGGGTTCTATGGCTACACCTTC | CASSLGDLVSGFYGYTF
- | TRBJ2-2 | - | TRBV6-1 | TGTGCCAGCATCCTTGGGAACACCGGGGAGCTGTTTTTT | CASILGNTGELFF
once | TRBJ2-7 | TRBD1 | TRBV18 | TGTGCCAGCTCACAGGGACAGAACTCCGAGCAGTACTTC | CASSQGQNSEQYF
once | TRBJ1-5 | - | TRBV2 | TGTGCCAGCAGTGTGACCAAGAGCAGCAATCAGCCCCAGCATTTT | CASSVTKSSNQPQHF
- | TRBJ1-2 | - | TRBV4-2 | TGTGCCGGCAGCCAAGGAGCCCAGGAGACCAACTATGGCTACACCTTC | CAGSQGAQETNYGYTF
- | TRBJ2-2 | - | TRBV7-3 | TGTGCCAGCAGCTTAATTCCAGGGAGCACCGGGGAGCTGTTTTTT | CASSLIPGSTGELFF
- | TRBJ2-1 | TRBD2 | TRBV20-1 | TGCAGTGCTAGTAATAGCGGGAGCTCCTACAATGAGCAGTTCTTC | CSASNSGSSYNEQFF
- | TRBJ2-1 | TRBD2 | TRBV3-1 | TGTGCCAGCAGCCAACAGGGGACTAGCGGTAGGAGAGAGCAGTTCTTC | CASSQQGTSGRREQFF
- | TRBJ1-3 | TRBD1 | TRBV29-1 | TGCAGCGTTGAGACAGGGATTGGAAACACCATATATTTT | CSVETGIGNTIYF
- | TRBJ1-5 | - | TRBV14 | TGTGCCAGCAGCCAAATTAATGACAGTTTTAGCAATCAGCCCCAGCATTTT | CASSQINDSFSNQPQHF
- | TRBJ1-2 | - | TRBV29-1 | TGCAGCGTAAACGGCGGGGGGCCATCGAGAGGCTACACCTTC | CSVNGGGPSRGYTF
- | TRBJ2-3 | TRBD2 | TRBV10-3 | TGTGCCATCAGTTCTAGCGGGGGAAAGGTTGCAGATACGCAGTATTTT | CAISSSGGKVADTQYF
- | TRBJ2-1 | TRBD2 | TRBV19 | TGTGCCAGTAGTCCGGGACTAGCGGGGGAGCAGTTCTTC | CASSPGLAGEQFF
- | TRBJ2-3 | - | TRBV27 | TGTGCCAGCAGACCCATAACGTCCGCAGATACGCAGTATTTT | CASRPITSADTQYF
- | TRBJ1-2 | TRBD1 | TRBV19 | TGTGCCAGTAGTACACAGGGGAATGGTGGCTACACCTTC | CASSTQGNGGYTF
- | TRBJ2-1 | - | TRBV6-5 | TGTGCCAGCAGTTATCTTCTCGGGAACCACAATGAGCAGTTCTTC | CASSYLLGNHNEQFF
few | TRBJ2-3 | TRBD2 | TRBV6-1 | TGTGCCAGCAGTCAAACTAGCGGGGGCCTCCGGGATACGCAGTATTTT | CASSQTSGGLRDTQYF
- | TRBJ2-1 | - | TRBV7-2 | TGTGCCAGCAGCTTAGCGGGGACGCCGAAGGCGAGCTCCTACAATGAGCAGTTCTTC | CASSLAGTPKASSYNEQFF
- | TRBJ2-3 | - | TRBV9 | TGTGCCAGCACCGGAGGGGGTGGTAACACAGATACGCAGTATTTT | CASTGGGGNTDTQYF
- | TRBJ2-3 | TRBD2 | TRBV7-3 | TGTGCCAGCAGCGCGTCAACTAGCGGTGCCCCGACGCAGTATTTT | CASSASTSGAPTQYF
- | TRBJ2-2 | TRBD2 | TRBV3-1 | TGTGCCAGCAGCCAGATCCGGGGGGATACCGGGGAGCTGTTTTTT | CASSQIRGDTGELFF
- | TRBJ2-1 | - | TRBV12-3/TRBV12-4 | TGTGCCAGCAGTTCGCGAAGGGGAAATGAGCAGTTCTTC | CASSSRRGNEQFF
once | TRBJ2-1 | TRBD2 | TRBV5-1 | TGCGCCAGCAGCTTGGGCCTCGGGGGGGGCGGGTACAATGAGCAGTTCTTC | CASSLGLGGGGYNEQFF
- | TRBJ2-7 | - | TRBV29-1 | TGCAGCGTTGAGGTGGAGTTGGAGCAGTACTTC | CSVEVELEQYF
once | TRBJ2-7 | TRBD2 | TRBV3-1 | TGTGCCAGCAGCCAAGTTGGGCCGAGCGGGAGGCTGGACTACGAGCAGTACTTC | CASSQVGPSGRLDYEQYF
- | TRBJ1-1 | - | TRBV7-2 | TGTGCCAGCAGCTTAGAACTTTACACTGAAGCTTTCTTT | CASSLELYTEAFF
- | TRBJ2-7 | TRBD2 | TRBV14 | TGTGCCAGCAGCCAGAACACCGGGACTAGCGGGTTTCTAATCCTCTACGAGCAGTACTTC | CASSQNTGTSGFLILYEQYF
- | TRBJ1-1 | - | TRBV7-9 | TGTGCCAGCAGCTTAGGGCACGGGTCGTCGAACACTGAAGCTTTCTTT | CASSLGHGSSNTEAFF
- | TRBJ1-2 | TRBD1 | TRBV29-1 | TGCAGCGTCGACGGGGGACAGGGGGCTAACTATGGCTACACCTTC | CSVDGGQGANYGYTF
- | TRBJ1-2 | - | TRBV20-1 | TGCAGTGCTAGAGATCAGGGTTTACGCTACACCTTC | CSARDQGLRYTF
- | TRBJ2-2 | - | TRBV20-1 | TGCAGTGCTAGAGATCGGGGGCGCGGGGAGCTGTTTTTT | CSARDRGRGELFF
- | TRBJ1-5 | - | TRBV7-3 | TGTGCCAGCAGCTCCGCCCCTAATCAGCCCCAGCATTTT | CASSSAPNQPQHF
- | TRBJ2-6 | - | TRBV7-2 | TGTGCCACATACGAAGGGCAACCTGGGGCCAACGTCCTGACTTTC | CATYEGQPGANVLTF
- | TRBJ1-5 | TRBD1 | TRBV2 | TGTGCCAGCAGTACAGGGACAGGTGATCAGCCCCAGCATTTT | CASSTGTGDQPQHF
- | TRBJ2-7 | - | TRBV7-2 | TGTGCCAGCAGCCCAGGGAATGTGGGGGTCGAGCAGTACTTC | CASSPGNVGVEQYF
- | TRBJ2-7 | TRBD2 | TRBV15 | TGTGCCACCAGCACTGGACTAGATTCGAAGCAGTACTTC | CATSTGLDSKQYF
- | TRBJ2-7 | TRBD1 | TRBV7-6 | TGTGCCAGCAGCTCTCAGGGGGCCCAATACGAGCAGTACTTC | CASSSQGAQYEQYF
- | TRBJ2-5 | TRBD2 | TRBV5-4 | TGTGCCAGCAGCCCCGATGGGAGGGTGGGAGAGACCCAGTACTTC | CASSPDGRVGETQYF